This T cell receptor (beta chain) was sequenced in a study of T cell responses to AZD1222 COVID-19 vaccine. This clone was counted once. Its target is not known. Germline loops: CDR1 SGDLS, CDR2 YYNGEE. This CDR3 is 14 amino acids long. Between the trimmed V and J ends, which lost 0 bases and 10 bases, there was a span of 11 bases. General study findings and limits: A reported finding is that nearly half of spike-specific TCRs target unmutated variant regions. Spike-specific TCRs gained breadth and depth after people received two AZD1222 doses. Seropositive at baseline were only six or seven AZD1222 recipients.

The method was immunoSEQ multiplex PCR; TCRdb's version includes in-frame clones alone and lacks a portion of them. The data show 150,000 or so clones, approximately 91% seen once. V usage is TRBV9 and J usage is TRBJ1-6; D call uncertain. The specimen comprised peripheral blood, sampled 28 days after the second AZD1222 dose. This receptor was taken from an adult who received the AZD1222 COVID-19 vaccine. In nucleotides, the CDR3 is TGTGCCAGCAGCGTAGCTGGGCAGATGTCACCCCTCCACTTT. Its translation is CASSVAGQMSPLHF.